The text below deals with one TCR beta chain. What it binds is unknown. CDR1 and CDR2 (germline): MDHEN, SYDVKM. This CDR3 has 15 residues. With 4 bases clipped from V and 2 bases from J, the junction kept 8 bases outside the gene matches. The protocol was immunoSEQ multiplex PCR, while the TCRdb copy is restricted to in-frame clones and leaves out a portion. The data hold roughly 2.5 million clones, with around 94% observed a single time. The sample is drawn from a study of shared clonotypes between healthy human individuals. Findings and caveats of the study: The researchers took only blood, and tissue repertoires probably look different.

The chain links TRBV28 to TRBJ2-7; 7 bases fit TRBD1. The source of this sequence is a man younger than 35 in good health. Sequencing was performed on naive CD4+ T cells sorted from blood. The subset was: CD45RA+ positively selected. CDR3 in amino acids: CASSYPTGRTYEQYF. The CDR3 DNA is TGTGCCAGCAGTTACCCGACAGGGCGGACCTACGAGCAGTACTTC.